This T cell receptor (beta chain) derives from a study of breast tumors, draining lymph nodes, adjacent tissues. Study-wide points: The lymph node origin of tumor T cells was framed as consistent with a hypothesis, not demonstrated. Tumors had less TCR diversity than lymph nodes, more than nontumor tissue. Luminal-like breast cancer showed significantly greater tumor-nontumor repertoire similarity than basal-like breast cancer did.

Trimming shortened V by 10 bases and J by 5 bases, and 15 bases separated the two germline ends. The germline V gene has CDR1 KGHDR and CDR2 SFDVKD. CDR3 size: 13 residues. Using its own MiXCR run on the multiplex PCR reads, TCRdb lists one record per CDR3 protein. The sample lists under 150,000 distinct CDR3 sequences, approximately 20% occurring once. This clonotype showed up many times. Its antigen is undetermined. Axillary draining lymph nodes of breast cancer patients supplied the node samples. The receptor comes from a female donor with breast cancer. Some clones in this sample may be carry-over from other donors' samples. The J gene is TRBJ2-3, the V gene TRBV24-1; D is unclear. The sequenced sample consisted of axillary lymph node tissue. CDR3 region: CATNAYSRDTQYF. Written as DNA, the CDR3 is TGTGCCACGAACGCTTACTCAAGAGATACGCAGTATTTT.